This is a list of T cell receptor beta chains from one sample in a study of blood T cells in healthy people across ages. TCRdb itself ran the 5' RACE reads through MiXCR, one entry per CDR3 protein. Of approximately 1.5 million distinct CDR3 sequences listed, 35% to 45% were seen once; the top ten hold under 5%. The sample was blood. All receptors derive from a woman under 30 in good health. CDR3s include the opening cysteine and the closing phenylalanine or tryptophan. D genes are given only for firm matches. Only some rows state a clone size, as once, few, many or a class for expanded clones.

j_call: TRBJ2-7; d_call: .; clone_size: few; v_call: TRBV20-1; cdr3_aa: CSARRLPIAYEQYF; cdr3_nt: TGCAGTGCAAGACGCCTACCAATAGCCTACGAGCAGTACTTC
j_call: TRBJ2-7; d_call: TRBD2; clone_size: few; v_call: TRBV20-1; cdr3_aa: CSARKLLAGSSYNEQYF; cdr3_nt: TGCAGTGCTAGAAAATTATTAGCGGGTAGCTCCTACAATGAGCAGTACTTC
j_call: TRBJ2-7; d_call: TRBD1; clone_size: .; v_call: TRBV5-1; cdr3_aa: CASITRDRVYEQYF; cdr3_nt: TGCGCCAGCATCACCCGGGACAGGGTGTACGAGCAGTACTTC
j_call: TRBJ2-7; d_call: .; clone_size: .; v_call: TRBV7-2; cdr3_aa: CASSPEGISYEQYF; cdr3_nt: TGTGCCAGCAGCCCCGAGGGGATCTCCTACGAGCAGTACTTC
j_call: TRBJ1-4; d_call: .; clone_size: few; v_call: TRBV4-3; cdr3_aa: CASSQVANEKLFF; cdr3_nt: TGCGCCAGCAGCCAAGTTGCAAATGAAAAACTGTTTTTT
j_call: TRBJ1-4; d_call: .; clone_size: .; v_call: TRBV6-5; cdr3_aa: CASSLGRAYEKLFF; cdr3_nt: TGTGCCAGCAGTCTCGGGAGAGCCTATGAAAAACTGTTTTTT
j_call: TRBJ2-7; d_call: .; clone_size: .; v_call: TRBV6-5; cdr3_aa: CASTKTGVYEQYF; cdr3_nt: TGTGCCAGCACCAAGACAGGAGTCTACGAGCAGTACTTC
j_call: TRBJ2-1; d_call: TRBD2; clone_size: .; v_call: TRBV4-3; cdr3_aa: CASSQVMIAGEYNEQFF; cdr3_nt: TGCGCCAGCAGCCAAGTTATGATAGCGGGAGAGTACAATGAGCAGTTCTTC
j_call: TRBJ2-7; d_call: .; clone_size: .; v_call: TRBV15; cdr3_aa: CATSRDSQGPYEQYF; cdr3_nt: TGTGCCACCAGCAGAGATTCCCAGGGGCCCTACGAGCAGTACTTC
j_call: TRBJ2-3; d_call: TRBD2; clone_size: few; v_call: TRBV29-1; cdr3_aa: CSVEFLAGFTDTQYF; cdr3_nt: TGCAGCGTTGAATTCCTAGCGGGGTTCACAGATACGCAGTATTTT
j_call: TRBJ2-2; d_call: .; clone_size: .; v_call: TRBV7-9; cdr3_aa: CASSSTNAGELFF; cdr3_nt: TGTGCCAGCAGCTCAACGAACGCCGGGGAGCTGTTTTTT
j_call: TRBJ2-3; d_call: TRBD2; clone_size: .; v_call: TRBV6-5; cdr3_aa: CASSPGLALPDTQYF; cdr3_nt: TGTGCCAGCAGTCCCGGACTAGCCCTCCCAGATACGCAGTATTTT
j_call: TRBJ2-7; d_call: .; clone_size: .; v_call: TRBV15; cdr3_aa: CATSRDIGRDEQYF; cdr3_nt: TGTGCCACCAGCAGAGATATTGGACGGGACGAGCAGTACTTC
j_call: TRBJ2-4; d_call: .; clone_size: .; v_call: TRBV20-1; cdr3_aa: CSARGAGAKNIQYF; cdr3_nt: TGCAGTGCTAGGGGGGCAGGGGCCAAAAACATTCAGTACTTC
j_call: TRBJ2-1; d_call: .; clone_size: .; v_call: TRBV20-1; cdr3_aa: CSARDLGRRGYNEQFF; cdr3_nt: TGCAGTGCTAGAGATCTGGGGAGAAGGGGTTACAATGAGCAGTTCTTC
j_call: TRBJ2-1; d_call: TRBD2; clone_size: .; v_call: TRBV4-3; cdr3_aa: CASSQVLAGFDEQFF; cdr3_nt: TGCGCCAGCAGCCAAGTGCTAGCGGGGTTTGATGAGCAGTTCTTC
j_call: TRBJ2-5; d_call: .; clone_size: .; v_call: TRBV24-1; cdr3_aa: CATYGPQATNEQYF; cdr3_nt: TGTGCCACCTACGGTCCCCAAGCAACTAATGAGCAGTACTTC
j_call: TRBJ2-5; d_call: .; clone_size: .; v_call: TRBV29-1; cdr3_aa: CSAGVGETQYF; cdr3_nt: TGCAGCGCCGGAGTGGGTGAGACCCAGTACTTC
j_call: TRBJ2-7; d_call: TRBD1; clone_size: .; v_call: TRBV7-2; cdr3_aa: CASSTRQGTYEQYF; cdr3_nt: TGTGCCAGCAGCACCCGACAGGGTACCTACGAGCAGTACTTC
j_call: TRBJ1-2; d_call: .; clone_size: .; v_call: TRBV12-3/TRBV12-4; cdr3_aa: CASSQGRTYGYTF; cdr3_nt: TGTGCCAGCAGTCAAGGACGGACCTATGGCTACACCTTC
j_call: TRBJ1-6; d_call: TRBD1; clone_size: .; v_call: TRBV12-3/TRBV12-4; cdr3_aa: CASRLQGANSPLHF; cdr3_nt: TGTGCCAGCAGGTTACAGGGGGCTAATTCACCCCTCCACTTT
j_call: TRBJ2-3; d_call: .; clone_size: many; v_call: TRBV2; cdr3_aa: CASSEEHTQYF; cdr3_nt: TGTGCCAGCAGTGAAGAACATACGCAGTATTTT
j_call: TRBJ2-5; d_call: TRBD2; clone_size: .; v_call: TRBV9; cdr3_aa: CASSALPGTSIGNEQYF; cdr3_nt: TGTGCCAGCAGCGCGCTACCCGGGACTAGCATCGGCAATGAGCAGTACTTC
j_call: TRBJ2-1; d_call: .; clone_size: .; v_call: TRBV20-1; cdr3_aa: CSARAHGQGHNEQFF; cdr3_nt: TGCAGTGCTAGGGCCCATGGGCAGGGCCACAATGAGCAGTTCTTC
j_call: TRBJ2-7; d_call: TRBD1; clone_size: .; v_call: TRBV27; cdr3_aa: CASSWSGGDEQYF; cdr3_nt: TGTGCCAGCAGTTGGTCAGGGGGTGACGAGCAGTACTTC
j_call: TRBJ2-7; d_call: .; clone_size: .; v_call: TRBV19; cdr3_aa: CASSIEGGGYEQYF; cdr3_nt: TGTGCCAGTAGTATAGAGGGCGGCGGCTACGAGCAGTACTTC
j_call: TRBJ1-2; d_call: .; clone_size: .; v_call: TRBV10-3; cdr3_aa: CAISETDGNYDYTF; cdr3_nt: TGTGCCATCAGTGAGACCGACGGCAACTATGACTACACCTTC
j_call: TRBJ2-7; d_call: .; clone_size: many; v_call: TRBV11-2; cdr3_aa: CASSLGLREQYF; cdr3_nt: TGTGCCAGCAGCTTAGGATTGAGGGAGCAGTACTTC
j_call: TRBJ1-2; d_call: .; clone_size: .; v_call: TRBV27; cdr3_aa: CASSLEAEPNYGYTF; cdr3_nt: TGTGCCAGCAGTCTGGAGGCCGAACCTAACTATGGCTACACCTTC
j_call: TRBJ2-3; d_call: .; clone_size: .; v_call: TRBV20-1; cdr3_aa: CSAGDSSTDTQYF; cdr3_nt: TGCAGTGCGGGTGATAGTAGCACAGATACGCAGTATTTT
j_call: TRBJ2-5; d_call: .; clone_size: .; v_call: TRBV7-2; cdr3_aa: CASRPFGTIGETQYF; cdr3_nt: TGTGCCAGTAGGCCTTTCGGGACGATTGGTGAGACCCAGTACTTC
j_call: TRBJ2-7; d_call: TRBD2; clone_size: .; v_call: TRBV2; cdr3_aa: CASSPRGAGKYEQYF; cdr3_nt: TGTGCCAGCAGTCCCCGGGGAGCGGGAAAATACGAGCAGTACTTC
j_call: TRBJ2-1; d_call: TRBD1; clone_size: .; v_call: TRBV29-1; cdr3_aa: CSVGRDRGYNEQFF; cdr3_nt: TGCAGCGTTGGGCGAGACAGGGGCTACAATGAGCAGTTCTTC
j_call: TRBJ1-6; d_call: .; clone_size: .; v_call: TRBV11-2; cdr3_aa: CAGSLVGYNSPLHF; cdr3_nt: TGTGCCGGCAGCTTAGTAGGGTACAATTCACCCCTCCACTTT
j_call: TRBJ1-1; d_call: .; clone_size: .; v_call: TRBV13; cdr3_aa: CASSARNTEAFF; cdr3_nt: TGTGCCAGCAGCGCTAGGAACACTGAAGCTTTCTTT
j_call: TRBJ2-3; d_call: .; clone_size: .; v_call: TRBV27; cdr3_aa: CASSLSGWTALTDTQYF; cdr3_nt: TGTGCCAGCAGTTTATCGGGTTGGACAGCGCTCACAGATACGCAGTATTTT
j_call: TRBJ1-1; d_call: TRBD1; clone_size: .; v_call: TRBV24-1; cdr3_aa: CATSHPGTGGSTEAFF; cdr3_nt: TGTGCCACCAGTCATCCAGGGACAGGGGGGTCCACTGAAGCTTTCTTT
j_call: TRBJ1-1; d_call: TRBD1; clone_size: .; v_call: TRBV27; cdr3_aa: CASNQNQGAGGTEAFF; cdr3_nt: TGTGCCAGCAACCAAAACCAGGGGGCCGGTGGGACTGAAGCTTTCTTT
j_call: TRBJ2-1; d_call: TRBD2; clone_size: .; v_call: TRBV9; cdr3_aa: CASSVGAGTTDNEQFF; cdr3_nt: TGTGCCAGCAGCGTAGGGGCCGGGACTACTGACAATGAGCAGTTCTTC
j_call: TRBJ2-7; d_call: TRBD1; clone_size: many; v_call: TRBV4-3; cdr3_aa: CASSQVVGTGSNEQYF; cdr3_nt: TGCGCCAGCAGCCAGGTGGTAGGGACAGGGTCCAACGAGCAGTACTTC
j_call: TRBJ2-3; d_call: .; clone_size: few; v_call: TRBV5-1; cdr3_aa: CASRVGETDTQYF; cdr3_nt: TGCGCCAGCAGGGTTGGGGAAACAGATACGCAGTATTTT
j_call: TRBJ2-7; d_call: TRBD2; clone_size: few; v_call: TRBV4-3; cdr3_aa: CASSQDLVVSGSWYEQYF; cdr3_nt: TGCGCCAGCAGCCAAGACTTGGTTGTCAGCGGGAGTTGGTACGAGCAGTACTTC
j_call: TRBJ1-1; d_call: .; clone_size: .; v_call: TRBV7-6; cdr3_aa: CASSIGTTGLGAFF; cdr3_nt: TGTGCCAGCAGCATCGGGACAACGGGCCTGGGCGCTTTCTTT
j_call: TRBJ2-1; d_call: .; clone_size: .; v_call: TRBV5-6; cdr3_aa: CASSSTTGFGNEQFF; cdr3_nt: TGTGCCAGCAGCTCGACTACCGGGTTTGGGAATGAGCAGTTCTTC
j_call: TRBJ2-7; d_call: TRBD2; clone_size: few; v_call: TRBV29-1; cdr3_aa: CSVETGASGGTYEQYF; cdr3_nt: TGCAGCGTCGAAACTGGGGCTAGCGGGGGGACCTACGAGCAGTACTTC
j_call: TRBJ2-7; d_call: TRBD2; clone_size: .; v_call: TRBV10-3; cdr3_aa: CAISESGLAGGRYEQYF; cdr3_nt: TGTGCCATCAGTGAGTCAGGACTAGCGGGGGGTCGGTACGAGCAGTACTTC
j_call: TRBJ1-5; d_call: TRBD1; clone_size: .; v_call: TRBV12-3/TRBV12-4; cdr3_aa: CASSHRDSGNQPQHF; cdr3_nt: TGTGCCAGCAGTCATCGGGACAGCGGCAATCAGCCCCAGCATTTT
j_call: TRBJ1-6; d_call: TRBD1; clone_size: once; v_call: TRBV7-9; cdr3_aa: CASSRTGTYSPLHF; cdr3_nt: TGTGCCAGCAGCCGGACAGGAACGTATTCACCCCTCCACTTT
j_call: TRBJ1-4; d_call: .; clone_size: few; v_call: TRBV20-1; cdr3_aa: CSARDLRKAQKLFF; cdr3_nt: TGCAGTGCTAGGGATCTAAGGAAAGCCCAAAAACTGTTTTTT
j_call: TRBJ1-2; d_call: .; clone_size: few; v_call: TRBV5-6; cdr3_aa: CASSFGRGIYGYTF; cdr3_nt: TGTGCCAGCAGCTTCGGTAGGGGGATCTATGGCTACACCTTC
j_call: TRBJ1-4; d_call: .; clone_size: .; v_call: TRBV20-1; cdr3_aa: CSAKFGANEKLFF; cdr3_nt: TGCAGTGCGAAATTCGGGGCTAATGAAAAACTGTTTTTT
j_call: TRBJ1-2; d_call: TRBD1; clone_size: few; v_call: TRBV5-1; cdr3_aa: CASSSGLGQNYGYTF; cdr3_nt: TGCGCCAGCAGCTCGGGTTTGGGACAGAACTATGGCTACACCTTC
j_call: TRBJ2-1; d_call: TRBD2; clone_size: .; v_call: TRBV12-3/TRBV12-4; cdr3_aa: CASSLGLTSGGSGEQFF; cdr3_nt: TGTGCCAGCAGTTTGGGGCTAACTAGCGGGGGGTCCGGTGAGCAGTTCTTC
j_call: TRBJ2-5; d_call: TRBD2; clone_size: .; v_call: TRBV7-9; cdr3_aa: CASSLDSGTIHQETQYF; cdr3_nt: TGTGCCAGCAGCTTAGATAGCGGGACCATCCATCAAGAGACCCAGTACTTC
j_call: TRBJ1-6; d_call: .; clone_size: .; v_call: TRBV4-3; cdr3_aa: CASSQGGRIYSPLHF; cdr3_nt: TGCGCCAGCAGCCAAGGGGGCAGGATCTATTCACCCCTCCACTTT
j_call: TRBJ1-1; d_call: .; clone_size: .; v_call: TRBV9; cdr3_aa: CASSVATGEAFF; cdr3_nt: TGTGCCAGCAGCGTAGCTACAGGGGAAGCTTTCTTT
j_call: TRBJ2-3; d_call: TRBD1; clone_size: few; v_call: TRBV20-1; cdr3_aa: CSATRTGPSTQYF; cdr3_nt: TGCAGTGCTACTCGGACAGGCCCGAGTACGCAGTATTTT
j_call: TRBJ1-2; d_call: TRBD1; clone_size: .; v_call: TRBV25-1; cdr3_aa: CTSRGQGDHYGYTF; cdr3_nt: TGTACGAGTCGGGGGCAGGGGGATCACTATGGCTACACCTTC